This TCR beta chain was sequenced in a study of blood T cell repertoires in COVID-19. Study overall: The cDNA or gDNA used as material had been derived from T cells, B-cell-depleted T cells, or PBMCs.

V lost 2 bases, J lost 10 bases, and 12 bases lay in between. The germline V gene has CDR1 LNHNV and CDR2 YYDKDF (reference sequence). The CDR3 contains 14 residues. In the authors' methods: The authors estimated nucleated cell counts from reference gene primer amplification. Sequencing used immunoSEQ multiplex PCR; TCRdb keeps in-frame clones, though not all of them. Clone size and the V and J calls come from that table; the DNA yielded D and trimming. The sample shows approximately 65,000 clones, about nine tenths of them seen only once. This chain connects TRBV15 to TRBJ1-6; D possibly corresponds to TRBD1 (5 bases). The source material was peripheral blood. The source is a man between 50 and 59 years old with COVID-19, enrolled during active disease. CDR3 loop: CATSRTQGGSPLHF. Written as DNA, the CDR3 is TGTGCCACCAGCAGAACCCAGGGCGGATCACCCCTCCACTTT.